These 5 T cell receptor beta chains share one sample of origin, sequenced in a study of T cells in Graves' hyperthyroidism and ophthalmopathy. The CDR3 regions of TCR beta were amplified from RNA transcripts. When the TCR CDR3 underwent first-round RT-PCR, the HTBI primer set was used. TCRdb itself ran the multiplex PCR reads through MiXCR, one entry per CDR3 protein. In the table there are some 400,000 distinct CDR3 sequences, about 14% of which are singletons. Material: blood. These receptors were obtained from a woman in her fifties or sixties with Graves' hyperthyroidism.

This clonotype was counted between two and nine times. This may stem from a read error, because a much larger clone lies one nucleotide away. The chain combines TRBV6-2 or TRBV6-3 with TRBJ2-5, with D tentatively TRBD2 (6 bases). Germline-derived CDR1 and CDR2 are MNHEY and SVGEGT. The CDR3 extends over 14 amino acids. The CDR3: CASGYGGTQETQYF. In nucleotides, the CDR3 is TGTGCCAGCGGTTACGGCGGGACCCAAGAGACCCAGTACTTC.

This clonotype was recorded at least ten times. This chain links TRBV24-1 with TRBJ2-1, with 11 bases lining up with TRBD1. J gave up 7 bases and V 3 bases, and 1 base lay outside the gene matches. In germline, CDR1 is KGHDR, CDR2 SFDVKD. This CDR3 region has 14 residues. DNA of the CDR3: TGTGCCACCAGTGATGGACAGGGGGCAAATGAGCAGTTCTTC. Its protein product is CATSDGQGANEQFF.

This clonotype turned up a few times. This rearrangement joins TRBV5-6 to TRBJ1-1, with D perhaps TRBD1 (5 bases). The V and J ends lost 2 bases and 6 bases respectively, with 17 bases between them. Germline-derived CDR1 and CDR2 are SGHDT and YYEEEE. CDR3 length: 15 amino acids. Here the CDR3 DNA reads TGTGCCAGCAGCTTCGGGCCCCGGCCGGGGCCTGAAGCTTTCTTT. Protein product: CASSFGPRPGPEAFF. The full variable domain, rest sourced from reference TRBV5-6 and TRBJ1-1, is DAGVTQSPTHLIKTRGQQVTLRCSPKSGHDTVSWYQQALGQGPQFIFQYYEEEERQRGNFPDRFSGHQFPNYSSELNVNALLLGDSALYLCASSFGPRPGPEAFFGQGTRLTVV.

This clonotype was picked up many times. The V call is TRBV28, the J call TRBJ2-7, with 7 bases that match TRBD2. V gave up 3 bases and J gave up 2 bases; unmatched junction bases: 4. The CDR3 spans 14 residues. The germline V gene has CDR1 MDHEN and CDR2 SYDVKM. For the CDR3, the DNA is TGTGCCAGCAGTTTCGTAGCGGGCCCCTACGAGCAGTACTTC. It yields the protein CASSFVAGPYEQYF.

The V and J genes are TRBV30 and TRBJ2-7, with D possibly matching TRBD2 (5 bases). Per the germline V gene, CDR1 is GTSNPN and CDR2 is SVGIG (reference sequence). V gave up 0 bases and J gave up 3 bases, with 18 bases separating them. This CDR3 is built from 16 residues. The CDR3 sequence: CAWSVQTLDFRYEQYF. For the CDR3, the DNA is TGTGCCTGGAGTGTACAGACCCTGGACTTCCGCTACGAGCAGTACTTC.